A single sample gave rise to the 30 T cell receptor beta chains below, sequenced in a study of breast tumors, draining lymph nodes, adjacent tissues. TCRdb called the multiplex PCR reads again in MiXCR, with one record for every CDR3 protein. The repertoire holds approximately 28,000 distinct CDR3 sequences, with approximately 63% as singletons. Sequenced input: breast tumor tissue. These receptors were collected from a female donor with breast cancer. Some clones in this sample may be carry-over from other donors' samples.

The J gene is TRBJ2-7, the V gene TRBV4-1, with TRBD2 matching over 10 bases. From germline, CDR1 is MGHRA and CDR2 YSYEKL. V gave up 4 bases and J gave up 4 bases; unmatched junction bases: 7. This CDR3 region has 15 residues. For the CDR3, the DNA is TGCGCCAGCAGCCGCTCACTAGCGGGGATTTACGAGCAGTACTTC. Its translation is CASSRSLAGIYEQYF.

V and J are TRBV4-1 and TRBJ1-6, with D unresolved. The germline V and J ends were trimmed by 8 bases and 10 bases, with 15 bases remaining between them. Germline values: CDR1 MGHRA, CDR2 YSYEKL. The CDR3 is made up of 13 amino acids. The CDR3 loop reads CASGVVAKSPLHF. The CDR3 nucleotides read TGCGCCAGCGGGGTCGTAGCTAAATCACCCCTCCACTTT.

This sequence joins TRBV4-1 and TRBJ2-7; 9 bases match TRBD2. The CDR3 length is 15 residues. The germline V gene has CDR1 MGHRA and CDR2 YSYEKL. V was pared by 1 base and J by 3 bases, with 4 bases of the junction left unmatched. This CDR3 is CASSQGWTSVYEQYF. CDR3 coding DNA: TGCGCCAGCAGCCAAGGGTGGACTAGCGTCTACGAGCAGTACTTC.

The rearrangement uses TRBV12-3 or TRBV12-4 and TRBJ2-6; unclear D gene. The CDR3 has 14 residues. Trimming left V 1 base short and J 2 bases short, with 3 bases between. The CDR3 bases are TGTGCCAGCAGTTTAGGGCCTGGGGCCAACGTCCTGACTTTC. This translates into CASSLGPGANVLTF.

The gene calls are TRBV24-1 and TRBJ2-5; D is perhaps TRBD1 or TRBD2 (5 bases each). Looked up from germline, CDR1 is KGHDR and CDR2 is SFDVKD. V was pared by 5 bases and J by 3 bases, with 18 bases between. CDR3 length: 16 residues. The CDR3 DNA sequence: TGTGCCACCAGTGCTCACACCGGGGCTGGGGAAGAGACCCAGTACTTC. Amino acids: CATSAHTGAGEETQYF.

This clonotype came up many times. The chain couples TRBV28 to TRBJ2-3, with D possibly matching TRBD2 (5 bases). Germline V gene sequence: CDR1 MDHEN, CDR2 SYDVKM. The V gene lost 8 bases and the J gene lost 1 base, with 13 bases spanning the gap. The CDR3 is 14 amino acids. The CDR3 nucleotides are TGTGCCAGCCAGTTCTTGGGAGGCACAGATACGCAGTATTTT. Its translation is CASQFLGGTDTQYF.

This clonotype was seen repeatedly, ten times or more. The J gene is TRBJ2-4, the V gene TRBV10-3; D is perhaps TRBD1 (6 bases). The V end was cut by 2 bases, the J end by 6 bases, with 14 bases between. The CDR3 is 15 residues long. Germline lookup yields CDR1 ENHRY and CDR2 SYGVKD. CDR3: CAISEGAGVGNIQYF. CDR3 in DNA: TGTGCCATCAGTGAGGGGGCAGGGGTGGGAAACATTCAGTACTTC.

The chain carries TRBV20-1 and TRBJ2-5; weak D call: TRBD1 (6 bases). V shed 0 bases and J shed 2 bases, with 13 bases lying between them. Germline V gene sequence: CDR1 DFQATT, CDR2 SNEGSKA (reference sequence). The CDR3 consists of 15 residues. The CDR3 DNA reads as TGCAGTGCTAGAGACCCCGGGACACCACAAGAGACCCAGTACTTC. Translated: CSARDPGTPQETQYF.

The chain combines TRBV19 with TRBJ1-3, with D uncertain. There are 14 residues in the CDR3. The germline V gene has CDR1 LNHDA and CDR2 SQIVND (reference sequence). The ends were cut back, 0 bases at V and 2 bases at J, with 5 bases in the middle. The CDR3 sequence: CASSIEGPGNTIYF. As DNA, the CDR3 is TGTGCCAGTAGTATAGAAGGGCCTGGAAACACCATATATTTT.

In the case of this clonotype: A much more abundant neighbour one base away suggests this may be a read error. This chain joins TRBV9 and TRBJ2-5; D is perhaps TRBD2 (6 bases). Germline CDR1 is SGDLS and CDR2 is YYNGEE. The CDR3 sequence is 20 residues long. This chain's CDR3 is CASSPRGIVLASADQETQCF. Here the CDR3 DNA reads TGTGCCAGCAGCCCCCGGGGGATCGTTTTGGCTAGCGCAGACCAAGAGACCCAGTGCTTC.

Ten or more counts support this clonotype. This chain connects TRBV5-8 to TRBJ1-5, with D tentatively TRBD1 (5 bases). Trimming cost V 0 bases and J 0 bases, with 10 bases left between them. Germline V gene sequence: CDR1 SGHTS, CDR2 YDEGEE. There are 16 residues in the CDR3. DNA of the CDR3: TGTGCCAGCAGCTTGGAGGGGACGCATAGCAATCAGCCCCAGCATTTT. This translates into CASSLEGTHSNQPQHF.

The CDR3 loop reads CASSLEQGKSYTF. The CDR3 DNA follows: TGTGCCAGCAGTTTAGAACAGGGGAAGAGCTACACCTTC. The chain has TRBV12-3 or TRBV12-4 and TRBJ1-2; the match to TRBD1 covers 7 bases. J gave up 9 bases and V 1 base, and 5 bases lay outside the gene matches. The CDR3 is 13 residues long.

The chain combines TRBV14 with TRBJ1-6, with unresolved D. The germline V and J ends were trimmed by 0 bases and 10 bases, with 10 bases remaining between them. This CDR3 has 14 residues. Per germline, CDR1 SGHDN and CDR2 FVKESK. DNA of the CDR3: TGTGCCAGCAGCCAAGATGTCCCCAACTCACCCCTCCACTTT. It is translated as CASSQDVPNSPLHF.

This clonotype was counted once. The chain uses TRBV20-1 and TRBJ1-2, with D possibly matching TRBD1 (6 bases). The V and J ends lost 6 bases and 6 bases respectively, with 14 bases between them. The germline CDR1 and CDR2 sequences are DFQATT and SNEGSKA (reference sequence). The CDR3 loop spans 12 amino acids. The CDR3 here is CSASRDTDGYTF. In DNA form, the CDR3 reads TGCAGTGCCAGCCGGGACACTGATGGCTACACCTTC.

Comments on this clonotype: Germline and junction disagree at one end, which may indicate a read error. The V gene is TRBV5-1, the J gene TRBJ2-7; a weak D match, TRBD1 (5 bases). The germline gives CDR1 SGHRS, CDR2 YFSETQ. The CDR3 contains 13 residues. As DNA, the CDR3 is TGCGCCAGCAGCTTGGGTACAGGTTACGACCAGTACTTC. This sequence encodes CASSLGTGYDQYF.

This chain connects TRBV4-3 to TRBJ1-2; possible D gene TRBD1, 6 bases. Germline V gives CDR1 LGHNA, CDR2 YSLEER. V shed 0 bases and J shed 3 bases, with 11 bases lying between them. This CDR3 comprises 15 residues. CDR3 DNA sequence: TGCGCCAGCAGCCAAGACGGACGGACAGACTATGGCTACACCTTC. This encodes CASSQDGRTDYGYTF.

By its share, this clonotype is medium-sized. The chain joins TRBV20-1 to TRBJ2-7; D ambiguous. The germline V and J ends were trimmed by 3 bases and 0 bases, with 9 bases remaining between them. The V gene's germline CDR1 is DFQATT and CDR2 SNEGSKA (reference sequence). CDR3 length: 13 residues. CDR3 loop: CSASSRSSYEQYF. DNA of the CDR3: TGCAGTGCTAGCTCCAGGAGCTCCTACGAGCAGTACTTC.

The CDR3 region is CASSVGGRQPQHF. The CDR3 nucleotides are TGTGCCAGCAGCGTAGGAGGGCGGCAGCCCCAGCATTTT. The chain combines TRBV3-1 with TRBJ1-5, with D uncertain. The V end was cut by 5 bases, the J end by 7 bases, with 12 bases between. This CDR3 is built from 13 residues. Germline CDR1 and CDR2: LGHDT and YNNKEL (reference sequence).

This clonotype qualifies as medium-sized (0.01 to 0.1%). The chain uses TRBV18 and TRBJ2-3; unclear D gene. V lost 3 bases, J lost 2 bases, and 0 bases lay in between. Per the germline V gene, CDR1 is KGHSH and CDR2 is LQKENI. The CDR3 length is 11 residues. The CDR3 DNA sequence: TGTGCCAGCTCACCCACAGATACGCAGTATTTT. Translation gives CASSPTDTQYF.

This clonotype is judged medium-sized. The J gene is TRBJ2-2, the V gene TRBV4-3, with D hard to call. Germline CDR1 LGHNA, CDR2 YSLEER. Between the trimmed V and J ends, which lost 4 bases and 2 bases, there was a span of 11 bases. This CDR3 region has 15 residues. CDR3 nucleotides: TGCGCCAGCAGCCTCGGACGGATAAACACCGGGGAGCTGTTTTTT. Its protein is CASSLGRINTGELFF.

This clonotype was counted a few times. The CDR3 sequence: CSVVRGTDTQYF. CDR3 coding DNA: TGCAGCGTTGTTAGGGGAACAGATACGCAGTATTTT. The V gene is TRBV29-1, the J gene TRBJ2-3; weak D call: TRBD1 (5 bases). The germline CDR1 and CDR2 sequences are SQVTM and ANQGSEA. Trimming removed 4 bases at V and 3 bases at J, with 8 bases between. This CDR3 is built from 12 residues.

At least ten counts were recorded for this clonotype. With a much larger clone just one base away, this may be a read error. This chain uses TRBV6-5 with TRBJ1-5; no clear D. In germline, CDR1 is MNHEY, CDR2 SVGAGI. The CDR3 runs 13 residues. Trimming took 5 bases from V and 0 from J, leaving 5 bases between them. CDR3 in amino acids: CASSHVSNQPQHF. The CDR3 DNA is TGTGCCAGCAGTCACGTTAGCAATCAGCCCCAGCATTTT.

The J gene is TRBJ2-1, the V gene TRBV29-1; D gene unclear. Trimming left V 7 bases short and J 4 bases short, with 11 bases between. The germline CDR1 and CDR2 sequences are SQVTM and ANQGSEA. The CDR3 runs to 12 residues. The CDR3 region has the DNA TGCAGCGCTGGTTTACAGTACAATGAGCAGTTCTTC. Translation gives CSAGLQYNEQFF.

This clonotype is labeled medium-sized. V usage is TRBV20-1 and J usage is TRBJ1-5, with 7 nucleotides matching TRBD1. V shed 0 bases, J shed 6 bases, and the junction held 8 bases outside the gene matches. CDR3 length: 15 residues. Looked up from germline, CDR1 is DFQATT and CDR2 is SNEGSKA (reference sequence). The CDR3 region is CSAREVRGWSQPQHF. The CDR3, as DNA: TGCAGTGCTAGAGAGGTCAGGGGGTGGTCTCAGCCCCAGCATTTT.

On this clonotype: An end of the junction does not agree with germline; a read error may underlie this. The genes are TRBV11-2 and TRBJ1-5; weak D call: TRBD1 (6 bases). This CDR3 contains 14 residues. Germline assignment: CDR1 SGHAT and CDR2 FQNNGV. The CDR3: CVSSPGQLNQPQHF. In DNA, the CDR3 is TGTGTCAGCAGCCCAGGACAGCTCAATCAGCCCCAGCATTTT.

This chain uses TRBV20-1 with TRBJ2-5; D is perhaps TRBD2 (6 bases). The last part of the DNA fits TRBJ2-1 better; the J call may be wrong. The CDR3 spans 11 residues. Germline lookup yields CDR1 DFQATT and CDR2 SNEGSKA (reference sequence). Written as DNA, the CDR3 is TGCAGTGCTAGAGAGGGGGGTGAGCAGTTCTTC. This encodes CSAREGGEQFF.

V gene TRBV30 combines with J gene TRBJ1-2; D is possibly TRBD1 (5 bases). V dropped 0 bases and J dropped 3 bases, with 14 bases sitting between them. This CDR3 comprises 15 residues. Germline V gene sequence: CDR1 GTSNPN, CDR2 SVGIG (reference sequence). The CDR3 here is CAWSVGSGEYYGYTF. The CDR3 coding sequence is TGTGCCTGGAGTGTGGGTTCGGGGGAGTACTATGGCTACACCTTC.

J is TRBJ2-1 and V is TRBV5-1; TRBD1 matches 7 bases. V lost 0 bases, J lost 2 bases, and 5 bases stayed unmatched. CDR1 and CDR2 from the germline V gene are SGHRS and YFSETQ. The CDR3 contains 16 residues. This CDR3 is CASSLVQGITYNEQFF. CDR3 nucleotide sequence: TGCGCCAGCAGCTTGGTACAGGGGATCACCTACAATGAGCAGTTCTTC.

The gene calls are TRBV20-1 and TRBJ1-2; tentatively, D is TRBD1 (6 bases). Germline V gene sequence: CDR1 DFQATT, CDR2 SNEGSKA (reference sequence). The CDR3 is 14 amino acids. The V end lost 5 bases, the J end lost 3 bases, and 16 bases lay between the germline ends. CDR3 sequence: CSAFQGFPDYGYTF. The CDR3 nucleotides are TGCAGTGCTTTTCAGGGGTTCCCCGACTATGGCTACACCTTC.

At least ten counts were recorded for this clonotype. Possible read error: a much larger clone is one base away. The CDR3 end shows no conserved phenylalanine or tryptophan, and so a read error is likely. The CDR3 spells CASLSRVQPQHS. DNA for the CDR3: TGTGCCTCGTTGAGCAGGGTTCAGCCCCAGCATTCT. The chain employs TRBV28 and TRBJ1-5; perhaps TRBD1 as D (5 bases). Germline V lookup: CDR1 MDHEN, CDR2 SYDVKM. There are 12 residues in the CDR3. V was shortened by 11 bases and J by 6 bases, with 14 bases between the two germline ends.